The clone carrying this T cell receptor beta chain was seen once. The sample originates from a study of blood T cell repertoires in COVID-19. The data were produced by immunoSEQ multiplex PCR, yet TCRdb's version contains in-frame clones alone and is incomplete. The sample contains roughly 240,000 clones, around 89% of which appear only once. CDR1 and CDR2 from the germline V gene are SGHAT and FQNNGV. With 8 bases clipped from V and 9 bases from J, the junction kept 5 bases outside the gene matches. This CDR3 has 13 amino acids. Clinical history reported by participants formed the basis on which cohorts were assigned. Up to 2 weeks before entering the study, exposed participants had met a COVID-19 case.

The chain carries TRBV11-2 and TRBJ2-3; 13 bases align to TRBD2. Sequencing used PBMCs or T cells enriched from blood (not recorded which). The receptor comes from a man between 50 and 59 years old who had been exposed to COVID-19. DNA of the CDR3: TGTGCCAGCCTACTAGCGGGAGGGCCGACGCAGTATTTT. This gives the protein CASLLAGGPTQYF.